This record covers a single T cell receptor (beta chain). The patients who served as multiple sclerosis controls were treatment-naive and had stable or active relapsing-remitting disease that fulfilled the revised McDonald criteria. The data derive from a study of CD8 T cells in Susac syndrome. RNA amounts of about 0.5 to 1 ug underwent reverse transcription with random hexamers. TCRdb passed the immunoSEQ multiplex PCR reads through MiXCR, listing each CDR3 protein once. The sample contains some 260,000 distinct CDR3 sequences, 93% of which appear only once. CDR3 length: 22 residues. With 4 bases clipped from V and 1 base from J, the junction kept 19 bases outside the gene matches. Germline-derived CDR1 and CDR2 are LGHDT and YNNKEL (reference sequence).

This chain connects TRBV3-1 to TRBJ2-3; 14 bases match TRBD2. This TCR was recovered from a human donor with multiple sclerosis. Material for sequencing was CD4+ T cells from PBMCs. The CDR3 nucleotides are TGTGCCAGCAGCCGAAGATTAGCGGGGACTAGCGGGGGACCGTCGGGCACAGATACGCAGTATTTT. Protein product: CASSRRLAGTSGGPSGTDTQYF.